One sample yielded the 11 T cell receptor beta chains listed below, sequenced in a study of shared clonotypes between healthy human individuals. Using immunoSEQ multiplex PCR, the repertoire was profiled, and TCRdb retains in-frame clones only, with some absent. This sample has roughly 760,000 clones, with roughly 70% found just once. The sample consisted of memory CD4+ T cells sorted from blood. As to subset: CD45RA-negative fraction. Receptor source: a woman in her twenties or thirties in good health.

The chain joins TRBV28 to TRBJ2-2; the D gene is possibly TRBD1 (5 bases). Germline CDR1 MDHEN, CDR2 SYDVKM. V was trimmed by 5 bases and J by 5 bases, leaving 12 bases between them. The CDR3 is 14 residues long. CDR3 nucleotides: TGTGCCAGCAGTCCAGGGTCTTATACCGGGGAGCTGTTTTTT. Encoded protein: CASSPGSYTGELFF.

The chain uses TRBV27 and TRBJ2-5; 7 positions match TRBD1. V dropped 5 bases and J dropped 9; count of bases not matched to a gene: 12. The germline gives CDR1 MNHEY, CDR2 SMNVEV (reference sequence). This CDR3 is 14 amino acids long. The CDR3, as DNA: TGTGCCAGCAGTGTAACCGTTGCTCAGGGGGCCCAGTACTTC. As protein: CASSVTVAQGAQYF.

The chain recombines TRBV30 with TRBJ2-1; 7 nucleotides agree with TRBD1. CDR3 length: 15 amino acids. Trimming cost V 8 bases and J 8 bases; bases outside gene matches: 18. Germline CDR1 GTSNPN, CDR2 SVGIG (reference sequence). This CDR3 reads CAGDLTLGQGDEQFF. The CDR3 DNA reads TGTGCCGGGGACCTAACCTTGGGGCAGGGGGATGAGCAGTTCTTC.

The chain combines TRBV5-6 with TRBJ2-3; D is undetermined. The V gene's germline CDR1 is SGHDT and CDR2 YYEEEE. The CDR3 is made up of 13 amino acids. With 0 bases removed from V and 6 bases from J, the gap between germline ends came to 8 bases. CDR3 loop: CASSLEIGDTQYF. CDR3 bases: TGTGCCAGCAGCTTGGAGATCGGCGATACGCAGTATTTT.

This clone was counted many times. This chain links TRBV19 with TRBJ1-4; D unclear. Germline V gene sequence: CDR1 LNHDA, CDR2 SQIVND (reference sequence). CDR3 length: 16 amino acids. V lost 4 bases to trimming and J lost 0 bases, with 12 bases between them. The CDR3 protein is CASSTAGRATNEKLFF. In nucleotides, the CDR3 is TGTGCCAGTAGTACAGCCGGAAGAGCAACTAATGAAAAACTGTTTTTT.

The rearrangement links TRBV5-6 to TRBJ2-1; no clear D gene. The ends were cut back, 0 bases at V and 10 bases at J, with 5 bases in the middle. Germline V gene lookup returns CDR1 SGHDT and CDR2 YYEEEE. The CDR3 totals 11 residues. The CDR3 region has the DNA TGTGCCAGCAGCTTGGGGGCCGAGCAGTTCTTC. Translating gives CASSLGAEQFF.

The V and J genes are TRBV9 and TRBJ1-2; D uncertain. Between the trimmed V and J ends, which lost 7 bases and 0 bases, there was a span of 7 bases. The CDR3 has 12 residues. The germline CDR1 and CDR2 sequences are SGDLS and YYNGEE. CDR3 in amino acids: CASGLTNYGYTF. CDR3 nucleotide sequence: TGTGCCAGCGGGCTAACTAACTATGGCTACACCTTC.

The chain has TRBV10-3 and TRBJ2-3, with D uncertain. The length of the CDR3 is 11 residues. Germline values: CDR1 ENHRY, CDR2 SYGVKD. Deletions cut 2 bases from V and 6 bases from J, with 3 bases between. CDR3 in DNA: TGTGCCATCAGTGAGGTGGATACGCAGTATTTT. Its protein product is CAISEVDTQYF.

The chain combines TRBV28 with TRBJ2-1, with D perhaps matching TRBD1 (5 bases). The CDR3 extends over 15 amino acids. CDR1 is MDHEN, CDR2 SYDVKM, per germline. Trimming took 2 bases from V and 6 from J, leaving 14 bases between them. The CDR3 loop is CASSLQGSFGNEQFF. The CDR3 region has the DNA TGTGCCAGCAGTTTACAGGGTAGCTTTGGCAATGAGCAGTTCTTC.

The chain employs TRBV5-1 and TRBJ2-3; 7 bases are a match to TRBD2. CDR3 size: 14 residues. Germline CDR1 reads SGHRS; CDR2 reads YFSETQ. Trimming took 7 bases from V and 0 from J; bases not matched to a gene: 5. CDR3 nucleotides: TGCGCCAGCTCGGGGGGACCGAGCACAGATACGCAGTATTTT. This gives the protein CASSGGPSTDTQYF.

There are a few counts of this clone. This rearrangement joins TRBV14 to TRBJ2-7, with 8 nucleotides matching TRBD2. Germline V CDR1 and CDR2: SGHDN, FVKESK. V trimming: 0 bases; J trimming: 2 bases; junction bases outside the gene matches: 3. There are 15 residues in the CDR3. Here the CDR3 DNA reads TGTGCCAGCAGCCAAGATGTCGGGAGGGCCTACGAGCAGTACTTC. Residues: CASSQDVGRAYEQYF.